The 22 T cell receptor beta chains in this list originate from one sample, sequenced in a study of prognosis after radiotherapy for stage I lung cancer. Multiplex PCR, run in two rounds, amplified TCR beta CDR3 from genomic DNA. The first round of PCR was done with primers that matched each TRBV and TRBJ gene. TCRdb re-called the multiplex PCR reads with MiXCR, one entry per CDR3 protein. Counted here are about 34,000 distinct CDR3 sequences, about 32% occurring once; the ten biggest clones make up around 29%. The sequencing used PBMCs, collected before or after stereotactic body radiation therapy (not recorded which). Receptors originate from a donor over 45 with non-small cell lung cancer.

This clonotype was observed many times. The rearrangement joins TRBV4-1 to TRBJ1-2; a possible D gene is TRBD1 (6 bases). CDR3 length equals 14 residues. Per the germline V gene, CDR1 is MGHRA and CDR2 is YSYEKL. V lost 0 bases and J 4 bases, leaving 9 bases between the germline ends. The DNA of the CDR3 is TGCGCCAGCAGCCAAGATTCAGGGGCCTATGGCTACACCTTC. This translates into CASSQDSGAYGYTF.

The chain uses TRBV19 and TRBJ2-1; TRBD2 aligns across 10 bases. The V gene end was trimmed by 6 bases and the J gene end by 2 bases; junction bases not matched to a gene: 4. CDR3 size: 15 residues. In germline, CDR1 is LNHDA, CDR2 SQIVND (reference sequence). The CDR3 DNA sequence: TGTGCCAGTAGCGGCGGGACTAGCGCCTACAATGAGCAGTTCTTC. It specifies CASSGGTSAYNEQFF.

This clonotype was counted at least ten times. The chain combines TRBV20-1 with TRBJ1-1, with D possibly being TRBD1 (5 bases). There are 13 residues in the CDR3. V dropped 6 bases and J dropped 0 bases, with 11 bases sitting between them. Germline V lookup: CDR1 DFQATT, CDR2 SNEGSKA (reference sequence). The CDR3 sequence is CSAAQEVNTEAFF. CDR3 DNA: TGCAGTGCCGCACAGGAAGTGAACACTGAAGCTTTCTTT.

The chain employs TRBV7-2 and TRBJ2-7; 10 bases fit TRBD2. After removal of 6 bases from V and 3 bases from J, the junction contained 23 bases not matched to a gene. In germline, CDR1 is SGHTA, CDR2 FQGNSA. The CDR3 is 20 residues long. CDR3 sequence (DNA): TGTGCCAGCAGTTTTTCAGCTCGGACTAGCGGCGCGGAAGTTTACTACGAGCAGTACTTC. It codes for CASSFSARTSGAEVYYEQYF. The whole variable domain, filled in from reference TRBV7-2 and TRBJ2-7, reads GAGVSQSPSNKVTEKGKDVELRCDPISGHTALYWYRQSLGQGLEFLIYFQGNSAPDKSGLPSDRFSAERTGGSVSTLTIQRTQQEDSAVYLCASSFSARTSGAEVYYEQYFGPGTRLTVT.

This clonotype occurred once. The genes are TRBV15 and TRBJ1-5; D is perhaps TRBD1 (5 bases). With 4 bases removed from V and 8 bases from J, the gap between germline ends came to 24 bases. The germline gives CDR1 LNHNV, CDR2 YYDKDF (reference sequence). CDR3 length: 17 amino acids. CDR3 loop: CATSIGVGAGQWEPQHF. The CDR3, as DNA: TGTGCCACCAGCATTGGAGTGGGTGCAGGGCAGTGGGAGCCCCAGCATTTT.

This CDR3 is CATSKVRSASGAVDTQYF. The CDR3 DNA reads as TGTGCCACCAGCAAGGTTCGGAGTGCTAGCGGGGCAGTAGATACGCAGTATTTT. This chain joins TRBV15 and TRBJ2-3; 9 nucleotides align to TRBD2. Germline CDR1 LNHNV, CDR2 YYDKDF (reference sequence). There are 18 residues in the CDR3. V shed 4 bases and J 5 bases; nucleotides not matched to a gene: 16.

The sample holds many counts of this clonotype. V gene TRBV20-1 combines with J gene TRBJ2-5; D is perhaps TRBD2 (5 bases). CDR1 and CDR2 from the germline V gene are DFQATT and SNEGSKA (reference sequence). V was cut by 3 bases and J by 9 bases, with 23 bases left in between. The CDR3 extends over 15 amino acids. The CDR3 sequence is CSASPTVSGLGAQYF. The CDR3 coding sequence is TGCAGTGCTAGTCCCACAGTCTCCGGACTTGGGGCCCAGTACTTC.

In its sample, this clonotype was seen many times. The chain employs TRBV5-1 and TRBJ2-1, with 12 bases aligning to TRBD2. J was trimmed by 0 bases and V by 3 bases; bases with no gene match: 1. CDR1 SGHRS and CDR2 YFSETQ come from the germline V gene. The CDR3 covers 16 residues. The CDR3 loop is CASSSSGGGSYNEQFF. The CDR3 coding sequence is TGCGCCAGCAGCTCTAGCGGGGGGGGCTCCTACAATGAGCAGTTCTTC.

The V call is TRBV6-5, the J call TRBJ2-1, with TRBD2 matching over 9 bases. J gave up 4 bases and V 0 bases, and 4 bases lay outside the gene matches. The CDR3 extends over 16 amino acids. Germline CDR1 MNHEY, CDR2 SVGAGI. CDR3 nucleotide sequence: TGTGCCAGCAGTTACTCCTCTAGCGGGAAGTACAATGAGCAGTTCTTC. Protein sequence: CASSYSSSGKYNEQFF.

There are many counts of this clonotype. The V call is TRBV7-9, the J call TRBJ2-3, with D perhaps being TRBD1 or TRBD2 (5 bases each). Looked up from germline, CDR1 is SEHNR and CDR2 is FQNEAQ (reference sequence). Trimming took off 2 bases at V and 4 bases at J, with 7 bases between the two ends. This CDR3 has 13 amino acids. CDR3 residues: CASSLMGADTQYF. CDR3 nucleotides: TGTGCCAGCAGCTTAATGGGGGCAGATACGCAGTATTTT.

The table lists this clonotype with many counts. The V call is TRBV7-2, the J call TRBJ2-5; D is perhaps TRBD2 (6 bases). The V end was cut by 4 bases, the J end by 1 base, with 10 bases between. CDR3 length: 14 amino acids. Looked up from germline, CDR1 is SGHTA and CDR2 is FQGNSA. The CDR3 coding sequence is TGTGCCAGCAGCTCCGTCGGGGGCCAAGAGACCCAGTACTTC. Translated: CASSSVGGQETQYF.

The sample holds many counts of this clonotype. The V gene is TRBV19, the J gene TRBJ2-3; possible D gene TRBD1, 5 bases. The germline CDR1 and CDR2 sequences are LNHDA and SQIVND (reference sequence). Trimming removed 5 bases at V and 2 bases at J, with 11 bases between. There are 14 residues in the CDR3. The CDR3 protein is CASSPRASTDTQYF. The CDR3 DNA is TGTGCCAGTAGTCCCAGGGCCTCCACAGATACGCAGTATTTT.

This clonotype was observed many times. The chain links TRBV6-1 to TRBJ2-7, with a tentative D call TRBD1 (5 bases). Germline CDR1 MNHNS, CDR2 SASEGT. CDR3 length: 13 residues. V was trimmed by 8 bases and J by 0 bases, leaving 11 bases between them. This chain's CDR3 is CASGHPSSYEQYF. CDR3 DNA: TGTGCCAGCGGACACCCAAGCTCCTACGAGCAGTACTTC.

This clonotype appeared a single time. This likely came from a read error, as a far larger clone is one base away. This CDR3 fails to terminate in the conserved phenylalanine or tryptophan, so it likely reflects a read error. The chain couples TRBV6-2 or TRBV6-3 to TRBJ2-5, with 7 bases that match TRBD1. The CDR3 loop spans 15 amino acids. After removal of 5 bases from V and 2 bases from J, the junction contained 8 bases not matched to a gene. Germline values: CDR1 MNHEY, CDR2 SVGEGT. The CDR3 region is CASSLRQGGQETQYL. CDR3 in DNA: TGTGCCAGCAGTCTCCGACAGGGTGGTCAAGAGACCCAGTACCTC.

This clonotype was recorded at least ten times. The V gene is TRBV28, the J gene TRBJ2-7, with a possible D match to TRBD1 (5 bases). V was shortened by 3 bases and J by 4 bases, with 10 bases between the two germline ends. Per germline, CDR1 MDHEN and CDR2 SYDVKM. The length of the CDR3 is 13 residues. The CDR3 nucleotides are TGTGCCAGCAGTTTCCCAGGGCGTTACGAGCAGTACTTC. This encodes CASSFPGRYEQYF. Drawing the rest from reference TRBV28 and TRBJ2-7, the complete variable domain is DVKVTQSSRYLVKRTGEKVFLECVQDMDHENMFWYRQDPGLGLRLIYFSYDVKMKEKGDIPEGYSVSREKKERFSLILESASTNQTSMYLCASSFPGRYEQYFGPGTRLTVT.

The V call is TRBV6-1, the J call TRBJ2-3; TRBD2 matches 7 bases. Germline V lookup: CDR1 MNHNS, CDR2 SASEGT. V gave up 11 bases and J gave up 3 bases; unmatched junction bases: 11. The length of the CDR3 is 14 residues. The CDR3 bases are TGTGCCGCGGCGCGGCTAGCGGAGACAGATACGCAGTATTTT. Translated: CAAARLAETDTQYF.

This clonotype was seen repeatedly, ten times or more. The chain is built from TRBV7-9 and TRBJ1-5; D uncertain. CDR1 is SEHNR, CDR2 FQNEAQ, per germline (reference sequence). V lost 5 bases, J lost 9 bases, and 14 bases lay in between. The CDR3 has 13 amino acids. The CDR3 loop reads CASSIGGSPPQHF. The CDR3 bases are TGTGCCAGCAGCATAGGCGGGAGTCCGCCCCAGCATTTT.

CDR3 nucleotides: TGTGCCAGCAAGGGACAATCGAACACTGAAGCTTTCTTT. As protein: CASKGQSNTEAFF. V and J are TRBV2 and TRBJ1-1, with D maybe TRBD1 (6 bases). The V gene lost 7 bases and the J gene lost 1 base, with 10 bases spanning the gap. Germline assignment: CDR1 SNHLY and CDR2 FYNNEI. The length of the CDR3 is 13 residues.

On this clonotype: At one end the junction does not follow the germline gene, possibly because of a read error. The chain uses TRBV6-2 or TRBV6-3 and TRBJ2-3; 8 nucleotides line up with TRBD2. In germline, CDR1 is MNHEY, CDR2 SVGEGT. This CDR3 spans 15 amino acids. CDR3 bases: TGCGCCAGCAGTTACTGGAATAGCGGGGCAGATACGCAGTATTTT. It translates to CASSYWNSGADTQYF.

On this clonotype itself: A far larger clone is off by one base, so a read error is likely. The CDR3 protein is CASSSSRGGRWELFF. CDR3 sequence (DNA): TGTGCCAGCAGCTCCTCGAGAGGGGGCAGGTGGGAGCTGTTTTTT. V is TRBV6-1 and J is TRBJ2-2; 7 nucleotides align to TRBD1. V lost 6 bases to trimming and J lost 9 bases; unmatched junction nucleotides: 13. The CDR3 covers 15 residues. CDR1 and CDR2 from the germline V gene are MNHNS and SASEGT.

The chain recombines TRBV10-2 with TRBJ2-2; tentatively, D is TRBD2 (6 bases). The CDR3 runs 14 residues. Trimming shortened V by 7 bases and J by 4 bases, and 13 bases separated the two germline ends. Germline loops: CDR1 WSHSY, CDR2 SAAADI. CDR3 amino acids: CASTRRVSTGELFF. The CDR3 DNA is TGCGCCAGCACTAGGAGGGTTTCCACCGGGGAGCTGTTTTTT.

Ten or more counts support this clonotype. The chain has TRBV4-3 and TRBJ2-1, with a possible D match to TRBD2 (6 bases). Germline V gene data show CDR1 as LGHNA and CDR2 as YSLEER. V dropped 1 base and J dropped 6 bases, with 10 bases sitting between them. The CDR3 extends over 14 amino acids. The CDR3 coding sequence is TGCGCCAGCAGCCAAGTAGGAGGGGTCAATGAGCAGTTCTTC. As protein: CASSQVGGVNEQFF.